The TCR beta chain under discussion was sequenced for a study of CD8+ T cells in alopecia areata. The wider study: People stayed on tofacitinib for 6 to 18 months, then stopped the drug for 6 months.

Study results and limitations: Affected lesional scalp, above all in alopecia totalis/universalis, was more clonal than normal scalp.

This CDR3 contains 13 residues. Germline V CDR1 and CDR2: LNHDA, SQIVND (reference sequence). Trimming took off 11 bases at V and 8 bases at J, with 20 bases between the two ends. This clone occurred many times. Its antigen is undetermined. After isolation, RNA underwent reverse transcription to generate cDNA as the sequencing template. Measured with immunoSEQ multiplex PCR; TCRdb has only the in-frame clones, and not every one. The repertoire has roughly 120,000 clones, about two fifths of them found once; the top ten carry approximately 2.8%. Sample: CD4+ T cells sorted from blood. The chain carries TRBV19 and TRBJ2-3, with D possibly TRBD2 on 5 matching bases. The receptor was derived from a human donor with alopecia areata. The CDR3 DNA reads TGTGCCTCCAGAAGGGCCGAGGGAAGTACGCAGTATTTT. This encodes CASRRAEGSTQYF.